This T cell receptor (beta chain) is drawn from a study of blood T cell repertoires in COVID-19. This clone was seen more than once but under ten times. The repertoire was sequenced with immunoSEQ multiplex PCR; TCRdb's copy has only in-frame clones and lacks some. The data show some 240,000 clones, roughly 82% seen once. Sequenced sample: peripheral blood. The receptor was derived from a woman aged 35 to 49 who had recovered from COVID-19.

The CDR3 here is CASSQDSDQPQHF. CDR3 DNA sequence: TGCGCCAGCAGCCAAGATTCGGATCAGCCCCAGCATTTT. The gene calls are TRBV4-3 and TRBJ1-5; no clear D. CDR3 length equals 13 residues. The V end was cut by 0 bases, the J end by 5 bases, with 5 bases between. Per the germline V gene, CDR1 is LGHNA and CDR2 is YSLEER.